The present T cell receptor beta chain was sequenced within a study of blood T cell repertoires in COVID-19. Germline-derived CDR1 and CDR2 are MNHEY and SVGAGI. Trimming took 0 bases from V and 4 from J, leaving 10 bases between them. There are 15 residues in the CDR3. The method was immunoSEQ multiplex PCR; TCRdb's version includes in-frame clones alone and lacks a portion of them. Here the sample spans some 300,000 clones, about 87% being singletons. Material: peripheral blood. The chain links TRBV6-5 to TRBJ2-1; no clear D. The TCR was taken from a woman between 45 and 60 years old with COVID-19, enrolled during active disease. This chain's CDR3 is CASSYSLEDYNEQFF. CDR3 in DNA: TGTGCCAGCAGTTACTCGTTAGAAGATTACAATGAGCAGTTCTTC.